The source of this T cell receptor (beta chain) is a study of blood T cell repertoires in COVID-19. Looking at the study overall: Sites in the United States, Italy and Spain provided acute and convalescent COVID-19 samples.

As originally analysed: Amplified reference gene primers provided the basis for estimating nucleated cell counts. The data were produced by immunoSEQ multiplex PCR, yet TCRdb's version contains in-frame clones alone and is incomplete. From that table come the V and J calls and clone size; the DNA was used to work out D and trimming. The sample lists roughly 180,000 clones, about 83% occurring once. The CDR3 runs 15 residues. CDR1 and CDR2 from the germline V gene are MNHEY and SVGAGI. The ends were cut back, 0 bases at V and 5 bases at J, with 13 bases in the middle. Sequencing was performed on peripheral blood. This receptor was obtained from a man aged 40-55 years who had recovered from COVID-19. The chain carries TRBV6-5 and TRBJ1-1; no firm D call. The CDR3 spells CASSYSNGGMTEAFF. The CDR3, as DNA: TGTGCCAGCAGTTACTCGAACGGAGGGATGACTGAAGCTTTCTTT.